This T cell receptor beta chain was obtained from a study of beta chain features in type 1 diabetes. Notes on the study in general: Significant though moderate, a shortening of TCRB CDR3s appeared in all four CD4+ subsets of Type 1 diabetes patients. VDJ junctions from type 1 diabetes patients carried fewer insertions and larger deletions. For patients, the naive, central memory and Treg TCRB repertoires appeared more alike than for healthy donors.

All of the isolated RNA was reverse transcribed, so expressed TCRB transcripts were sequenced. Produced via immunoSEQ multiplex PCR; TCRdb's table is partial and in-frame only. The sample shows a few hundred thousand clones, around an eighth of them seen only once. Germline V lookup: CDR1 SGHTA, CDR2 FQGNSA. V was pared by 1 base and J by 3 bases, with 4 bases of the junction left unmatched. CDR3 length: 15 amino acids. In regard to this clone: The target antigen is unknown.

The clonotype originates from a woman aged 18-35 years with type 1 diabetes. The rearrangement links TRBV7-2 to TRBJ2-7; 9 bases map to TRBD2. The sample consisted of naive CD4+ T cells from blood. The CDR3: CASSLVAGGVYEQYF. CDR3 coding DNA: TGTGCCAGCAGCTTAGTTGCGGGAGGGGTCTACGAGCAGTACTTC. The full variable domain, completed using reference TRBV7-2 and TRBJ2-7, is GAGVSQSPSNKVTEKGKDVELRCDPISGHTALYWYRQSLGQGLEFLIYFQGNSAPDKSGLPSDRFSAERTGGSVSTLTIQRTQQEDSAVYLCASSLVAGGVYEQYFGPGTRLTVT.